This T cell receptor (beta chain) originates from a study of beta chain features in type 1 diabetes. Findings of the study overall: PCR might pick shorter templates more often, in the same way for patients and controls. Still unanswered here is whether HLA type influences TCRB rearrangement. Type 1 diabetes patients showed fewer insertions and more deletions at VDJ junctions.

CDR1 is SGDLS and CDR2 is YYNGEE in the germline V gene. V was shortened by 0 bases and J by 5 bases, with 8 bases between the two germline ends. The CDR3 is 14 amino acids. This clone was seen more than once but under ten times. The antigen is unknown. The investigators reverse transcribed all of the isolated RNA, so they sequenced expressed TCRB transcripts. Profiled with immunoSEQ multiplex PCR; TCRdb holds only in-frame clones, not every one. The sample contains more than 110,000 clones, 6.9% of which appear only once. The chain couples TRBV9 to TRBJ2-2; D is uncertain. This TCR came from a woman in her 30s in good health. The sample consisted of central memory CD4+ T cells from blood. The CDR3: CASSVASITGELFF. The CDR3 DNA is TGTGCCAGCAGCGTAGCTTCTATTACCGGGGAGCTGTTTTTT. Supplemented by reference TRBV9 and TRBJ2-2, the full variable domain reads DSGVTQTPKHLITATGQRVTLRCSPRSGDLSVYWYQQSLDQGLQFLIQYYNGEERAKGNILERFSAQQFPDLHSELNLSSLELGDSALYFCASSVASITGELFFGEGSRLTVL.